The table lists the clone carrying this T cell receptor beta chain with a few counts. Its antigen is not identified. This entry comes from a study of T cells after yellow fever vaccination. Study-wide findings and caveats: Contamination by abundant bulk-population clonotypes could be present in FACS-sorted repertoires.

TCRdb processed the 5' RACE reads anew with MiXCR; each CDR3 protein has one entry. The repertoire holds 500,000 to 700,000 distinct CDR3 sequences, with roughly 19% as singletons. V was trimmed by 10 bases and J by 9 bases, leaving 19 bases between them. The V gene's germline CDR1 is ENHRY and CDR2 SYGVKD. This CDR3 has 13 residues. Here the sequenced sample was PBMCs, taken 15 days after the yellow fever booster vaccination. The TCR sequence derives from a man aged 30 to 45 who received the YFV17D yellow fever vaccine. This rearrangement joins TRBV10-3 to TRBJ2-1; D ambiguous. CDR3 bases: TGTGCCACCGAACCGGTCTCCTCTGGTGAGCAGTTCTTC. Translating it yields CATEPVSSGEQFF.